This T cell receptor beta chain was observed in a study of radiotherapy plus CTLA-4 blockade in lung cancer. Libraries were prepared by immunoSEQ multiplex PCR; TCRdb keeps only in-frame clonotypes and omits some of them. The sample gives fewer than 100,000 clones, 70% to 85% of which show up once; approximately 0.79% is in the top ten. This CDR3 has 15 amino acids. The V and J ends lost 4 bases and 2 bases respectively, with 17 bases between them. Germline CDR1 and CDR2: GTSNPN and SVGIG (reference sequence). The clonotype comes from a human donor with non-small cell lung cancer who had stable disease on radiotherapy plus ipilimumab. The genes are TRBV30 and TRBJ1-2; D gene ambiguous. The sample consisted of peripheral blood, taken from a patient treated with radiotherapy plus ipilimumab. The CDR3 sequence is CAWNFGDSGNYGYTF. The CDR3 nucleotides read TGTGCCTGGAATTTTGGGGATTCGGGAAACTATGGCTACACCTTC.